This T cell receptor (beta chain) was sequenced for a study of T cells in Graves' hyperthyroidism and ophthalmopathy. Study-wide findings and caveats: Most thyroid clonotypes with frequency above 0.001 were detected in blood.

Patients aged 18 to 65 had newly diagnosed hyperthyroidism lasting under 2 months. Not enrolled were patients with uncontrolled infection, other autoimmune disease, pregnancy or lactation. PBMCs were derived from around 10 ml fresh peripheral blood. Researchers took RNA transcripts and amplified the TCR beta CDR3 regions from them. Primed by the HTBI set, a first-round RT-PCR was run on the TCR CDR3. In TCRdb, the multiplex PCR reads were re-called with MiXCR into one record per CDR3 protein. This table has 500,000 to 650,000 distinct CDR3 sequences, around 15% appearing once. In this sample, this clonotype turned up many times. The antigen is unknown. V was pared by 5 bases and J by 7 bases, with 6 bases of the junction left unmatched. Germline CDR1 reads SNHLY; CDR2 reads FYNNEI. The CDR3 contains 15 residues.

The receptor was isolated from a woman aged 40 to 49 with Graves' hyperthyroidism. This rearrangement joins TRBV2 to TRBJ1-4; 11 positions match TRBD1. The sample comprised blood. This CDR3 is CASSYTGTGGEKLFF. The CDR3, as DNA: TGTGCCAGCAGTTATACCGGGACAGGGGGTGAAAAACTGTTTTTT.